Described below is a single T cell receptor beta chain sequence and its context. These data come from a study of tumor-infiltrating lymphocytes in primary liver carcinoma. TCR beta cDNA was prepared out of about 510 ng total RNA by means of a constant-region primer. Nested multiplex PCR, run for three rounds with slightly modified ARM-PCR, yielded TCR beta libraries. It was with TRBV1-TRBV30 forward primers and a C-beta reverse primer that the first two PCR rounds were run, at approximately 10 cycles each. TCRdb re-called the multiplex PCR reads with MiXCR, one entry per CDR3 protein. The table has 250,000 to 350,000 distinct CDR3 sequences, 50% to 60% seen once. Unsorted whole blood yielded blood RNA, and germline DNA was extracted as well. Germline V gives CDR1 SGHTA, CDR2 FQGNSA. This CDR3 is built from 14 residues. V gave up 3 bases and J gave up 5 bases; unmatched junction bases: 4.

The sample was peripheral blood. This TCR derives from a woman aged 25 to 39 with primary liver carcinoma and hepatitis B virus infection. The gene calls are TRBV7-2 and TRBJ2-7; 10 bases map to TRBD2. The CDR3 region is CASSFKREGDEQYF. The CDR3 DNA is TGTGCCAGCAGCTTCAAGCGGGAGGGGGACGAGCAGTACTTC. The variable domain in full, with the rest retrieved from reference TRBV7-2 and TRBJ2-7, is GAGVSQSPSNKVTEKGKDVELRCDPISGHTALYWYRQSLGQGLEFLIYFQGNSAPDKSGLPSDRFSAERTGGSVSTLTIQRTQQEDSAVYLCASSFKREGDEQYFGPGTRLTVT.